The source of this T cell receptor beta chain is a study of T cells after yellow fever vaccination. Whole-study findings and limits: After the booster, 96% of CD4 and approximately 87% of CD8 primary-response clones were re-detected. By day 5 rather than day 15, the secondary response had peaked, though it was weaker. Although most clonotypes did not, a small share appeared in both CD4 and CD8 compartments.

As TCR cDNA was made by 5'RACE template switching, a universal primer site and UMIs were added. Using its own MiXCR run on the 5' RACE reads, TCRdb lists one record per CDR3 protein. The table includes 300,000 to 350,000 distinct CDR3 sequences, around a tenth detected once. Deletions cut 0 bases from V and 4 bases from J, with 12 bases between. CDR1 is LGHNA and CDR2 is YNFKEQ in the germline V gene. The CDR3 sequence is 15 residues long. This clonotype was detected only a few times. Its antigen is as yet unknown. This TCR was sampled from a man younger than 30 who received the YFV17D yellow fever vaccine. This chain connects TRBV4-2 to TRBJ1-1, with D possibly TRBD1 on 6 matching bases. The material sequenced was CD4+ T cells sorted from PBMCs, taken 45 days after the yellow fever booster vaccination. CDR3 DNA sequence: TGTGCCAGCAGCCAAGATTCCAGGGGAGTCACTGAAGCTTTCTTT. Protein: CASSQDSRGVTEAFF.